This TCR beta chain was identified during a study of T-cell memory formation after mild COVID-19. V was pared by 5 bases and J by 8 bases, with 22 bases between. There are 16 residues in the CDR3. Germline V gene sequence: CDR1 SGHTA, CDR2 FQGNSA. TCRdb re-analysed the 5' RACE reads in MiXCR, keeping a single row per CDR3 protein. The table lists roughly 400,000 distinct CDR3 sequences, more than 15% of them singletons. The V and J genes are TRBV7-2 and TRBJ1-5; possible D gene TRBD1, 5 bases. This clonotype was obtained from a man aged 18-30 years who had mild COVID-19 (a few samples of this study predate the infection). Cell type and time point are not known. Sequenced: PBMCs or a T cell subset sorted from them (not recorded which). CDR3: CASSPNAPATGEPQHF. CDR3 DNA: TGTGCCAGCAGCCCAAATGCTCCGGCCACGGGGGAGCCCCAGCATTTT.